A selection of T cell receptor beta chains follows, all from one sample in a study of Tregs in tolerant kidney transplant recipients. The protocol was immunoSEQ multiplex PCR, while the TCRdb copy is restricted to in-frame clones and leaves out a portion. The repertoire holds some 66,000 clones, roughly 92% seen once, with approximately 11% in the top ten. The sample consisted of CD8+ T cells from blood, taken before the transplant. Source of these receptors: a human donor who received a combined kidney and bone marrow transplant. CDR3s include the opening cysteine and the closing phenylalanine or tryptophan. D genes are given only for firm matches. Not every row has a clone size; where given, it reads once, few, many or a size class.

d_gene: .; len: 12; abundance: .; v_gene: TRBV29-1; j_gene: TRBJ1-4; CDR3nt: TGCAGCGCTAATACAGGGTATGAAAAACTGTTTTTT; CDR3aa: CSANTGYEKLFF
d_gene: .; len: 13; abundance: .; v_gene: TRBV7-2; j_gene: TRBJ2-7; CDR3nt: TGTGCCAGCAGCTTAGAAGGTCCGGCCGGGTTGGACTTC; CDR3aa: CASSLEGPAGLDF
d_gene: .; len: 15; abundance: once; v_gene: TRBV4-3; j_gene: TRBJ1-4; CDR3nt: TGCGCCAGCAGCCAAGGTACGGGTATTAATGAAAAACTGTTTTTT; CDR3aa: CASSQGTGINEKLFF
d_gene: .; len: 13; abundance: .; v_gene: TRBV7-2; j_gene: TRBJ2-3; CDR3nt: TGTGCCAGCAGCTTAGTAAGCACAGATACGCAGTATTTT; CDR3aa: CASSLVSTDTQYF
d_gene: TRBD1; len: 13; abundance: .; v_gene: TRBV6-5; j_gene: TRBJ2-7; CDR3nt: TGTGCCAGCAGTTCGACAGGGGTCCACGAGCAGTACTTC; CDR3aa: CASSSTGVHEQYF
d_gene: .; len: 15; abundance: .; v_gene: TRBV11-3; j_gene: TRBJ2-2; CDR3nt: TGTGCCAGCAGCTTAGTCTGGGGGGATTCCGGGGAGCTGTTTTTT; CDR3aa: CASSLVWGDSGELFF
d_gene: TRBD1; len: 16; abundance: .; v_gene: TRBV4-1; j_gene: TRBJ2-2; CDR3nt: TGCGCCAGCAGCCAAGATGGCAGGGGGCACACCGGGGAGCTGTTTTTT; CDR3aa: CASSQDGRGHTGELFF
d_gene: .; len: 14; abundance: .; v_gene: TRBV28; j_gene: TRBJ1-1; CDR3nt: TGTGCCAGCAGTTTGGGCAGGGCGACAACTGAAGCTTTCTTT; CDR3aa: CASSLGRATTEAFF
d_gene: .; len: 14; abundance: .; v_gene: TRBV5-5; j_gene: TRBJ1-2; CDR3nt: TGTGCCAGCAGCTCCGATGAGAGTCCCTGGGGCTACACCTTC; CDR3aa: CASSSDESPWGYTF
d_gene: .; len: 16; abundance: .; v_gene: TRBV4-1; j_gene: TRBJ1-1; CDR3nt: TGCGCCAGCTCCAATTCCGAAGTCAGGGTCGGCACTGAAGCTTTCTTT; CDR3aa: CASSNSEVRVGTEAFF
d_gene: .; len: 15; abundance: .; v_gene: TRBV25-1; j_gene: TRBJ2-3; CDR3nt: TGTGCCAGCAGCGATTGGAAACCTCAGGAAGATACGCAGTATTTT; CDR3aa: CASSDWKPQEDTQYF
d_gene: TRBD2; len: 19; abundance: once; v_gene: TRBV14; j_gene: TRBJ2-1; CDR3nt: TGTGCCAGCAGCCAAGTATATGCTAGCGGGAGTTCCTCCTACAATGAGCAGTTCTTC; CDR3aa: CASSQVYASGSSSYNEQFF
d_gene: .; len: 15; abundance: .; v_gene: TRBV4-3; j_gene: TRBJ2-5; CDR3nt: TGCGCCAGCAGCCAAGACGTATCGGAGGGGGAGACCCAGTACTTC; CDR3aa: CASSQDVSEGETQYF
d_gene: TRBD2; len: 17; abundance: .; v_gene: TRBV7-6; j_gene: TRBJ2-2; CDR3nt: TGTGCCAGCAGCTTAGCGGTCGGACTAGGGTACACCGGGGAGCTGTTTTTT; CDR3aa: CASSLAVGLGYTGELFF
d_gene: TRBD2; len: 16; abundance: .; v_gene: TRBV4-1; j_gene: TRBJ2-3; CDR3nt: TGCGCCAGCAGCCGATATAGCGGGGGGGCCTTAGATACGCAGTATTTT; CDR3aa: CASSRYSGGALDTQYF
d_gene: .; len: 15; abundance: once; v_gene: TRBV4-1; j_gene: TRBJ1-1; CDR3nt: TGCGCCAGCAGCCAAGAAGATGCGGGGCACACTGAAGCTTTCTTT; CDR3aa: CASSQEDAGHTEAFF
d_gene: .; len: 15; abundance: .; v_gene: TRBV5-6; j_gene: TRBJ2-1; CDR3nt: TGTGCCAGCAGCTATATACTGACAGACAACAATGAGCAGTTCTTC; CDR3aa: CASSYILTDNNEQFF
d_gene: TRBD1; len: 15; abundance: .; v_gene: TRBV6-1; j_gene: TRBJ1-2; CDR3nt: TGTGCCAGCAGTGGCGGACAGGGAGTTGGATATGGCTACACCTTC; CDR3aa: CASSGGQGVGYGYTF
d_gene: .; len: 14; abundance: .; v_gene: TRBV30; j_gene: TRBJ1-5; CDR3nt: TGTGCCTGGAGTGTACCTCAGGGCCATCAGCCCCAGCATTTT; CDR3aa: CAWSVPQGHQPQHF
d_gene: TRBD1; len: 18; abundance: .; v_gene: TRBV6-1; j_gene: TRBJ2-2; CDR3nt: TGTGCCAGCAGTGAAGATAAGGGACAGATATTTTTGGTCGGGGAGCTGTTTTTT; CDR3aa: CASSEDKGQIFLVGELFF
d_gene: TRBD2; len: 15; abundance: .; v_gene: TRBV7-6; j_gene: TRBJ2-3; CDR3nt: TGTGCCAGCAGCTTATGGCGGGAGCGCACAGATACGCAGTATTTT; CDR3aa: CASSLWRERTDTQYF
d_gene: .; len: 13; abundance: .; v_gene: TRBV4-2; j_gene: TRBJ1-2; CDR3nt: TGTGCCAGCACATCACAGGCTAACTATGGCTACACCTTC; CDR3aa: CASTSQANYGYTF
d_gene: TRBD1; len: 15; abundance: few; v_gene: TRBV19; j_gene: TRBJ1-3; CDR3nt: TGTGCCAGTAGTATTTCGGGACAGGGCGGAAACACCATATATTTT; CDR3aa: CASSISGQGGNTIYF
d_gene: TRBD2; len: 16; abundance: .; v_gene: TRBV7-9; j_gene: TRBJ2-1; CDR3nt: TGTGCCAGCAGGGACGGACTAGCGGGAGGGCCGGATGAGCAGTTCTTC; CDR3aa: CASRDGLAGGPDEQFF
d_gene: TRBD2; len: 21; abundance: .; v_gene: TRBV30; j_gene: TRBJ2-7; CDR3nt: TGTGCCTGGACTGGAGTATGTGAACCCCCCACTTCTAGCGGGAGCGCCTACGAGCAGTACTTC; CDR3aa: CAWTGVCEPPTSSGSAYEQYF
d_gene: .; len: 15; abundance: .; v_gene: TRBV15; j_gene: TRBJ2-7; CDR3nt: TGTGCCACCAGCAGGCTCGATGTAGCGGTCTACGAGCAGTACTTC; CDR3aa: CATSRLDVAVYEQYF